This is a list of T cell receptor beta chains from one sample in a study of blood T cell repertoires in COVID-19. Clones were read by immunoSEQ multiplex PCR, and TCRdb kept only the in-frame ones, dropping some. The repertoire has approximately 90,000 clones, 75% to 80% of them found once; the top ten carry about 6%. The sample comprised peripheral blood. The receptors were gathered from a man in his sixties or seventies with COVID-19, enrolled during active disease. CDR3s include the opening cysteine and the closing phenylalanine or tryptophan. Fields, in order: D gene, clone size, J gene, V gene, CDR3 protein, CDR3 DNA. A D gene is named only where the DNA matches it firmly. Some rows have no size entry. The others give once, few or many, or a class for an expanded clone.

d_call: .; clone_size: .; j_call: TRBJ2-5; v_call: TRBV7-3; cdr3_aa: CASSFSGGQETQYF; cdr3_nt: TGTGCCAGCAGCTTCTCCGGGGGTCAAGAGACCCAGTACTTC
d_call: TRBD1; clone_size: .; j_call: TRBJ1-6; v_call: TRBV19; cdr3_aa: CASSGTGNSPLHF; cdr3_nt: TGTGCCAGTTCCGGGACAGGGAATTCACCCCTCCACTTT
d_call: .; clone_size: .; j_call: TRBJ1-1; v_call: TRBV5-4; cdr3_aa: CASSPRRNTEAFF; cdr3_nt: TGTGCCAGCAGCCCGAGGAGGAACACTGAAGCTTTCTTT
d_call: .; clone_size: .; j_call: TRBJ2-7; v_call: TRBV11-3; cdr3_aa: CASSSTYEQYF; cdr3_nt: TGTGCCAGCAGCTCCACCTACGAGCAGTACTTC
d_call: .; clone_size: .; j_call: TRBJ2-6; v_call: TRBV10-2; cdr3_aa: CASSDVGAYFSGANVLTF; cdr3_nt: TGCGCCAGCAGTGACGTGGGGGCGTACTTCTCTGGGGCCAACGTCCTGACTTTC
d_call: TRBD1; clone_size: .; j_call: TRBJ1-1; v_call: TRBV18; cdr3_aa: CASSTGLNTEAFF; cdr3_nt: TGTGCCAGCTCGACAGGGCTAAACACTGAAGCTTTCTTT
d_call: .; clone_size: medium-sized; j_call: TRBJ1-1; v_call: TRBV12-3/TRBV12-4; cdr3_aa: CASSPGVSTEAFF; cdr3_nt: TGTGCCAGCAGTCCCGGGGTTAGCACTGAAGCTTTCTTT
d_call: .; clone_size: .; j_call: TRBJ2-7; v_call: TRBV20-1; cdr3_aa: CSASSPVEQYF; cdr3_nt: TGCAGTGCTAGCTCCCCGGTTGAGCAGTACTTC
d_call: .; clone_size: .; j_call: TRBJ1-1; v_call: TRBV18; cdr3_aa: CASSTLRGNTEAFF; cdr3_nt: TGTGCCAGCTCTACCCTCCGGGGGAACACTGAAGCTTTCTTT
d_call: .; clone_size: few; j_call: TRBJ2-7; v_call: TRBV5-6; cdr3_aa: CASSRDFLDEGEQYF; cdr3_nt: TGTGCCAGCAGCCGCGACTTTTTGGATGAGGGCGAGCAGTACTTC
d_call: TRBD1; clone_size: .; j_call: TRBJ1-2; v_call: TRBV6-4; cdr3_aa: CASSLSRDRGYYGYTF; cdr3_nt: TGTGCCAGCAGCCTATCCCGGGACAGGGGCTACTATGGCTACACCTTC
d_call: TRBD2; clone_size: .; j_call: TRBJ2-7; v_call: TRBV6-5; cdr3_aa: CASSSLAGATFYEQYF; cdr3_nt: TGTGCCAGCAGTTCACTAGCGGGAGCGACCTTCTACGAGCAGTACTTC